This T cell receptor (beta chain) was sequenced in a study of blood T cell repertoires in COVID-19 (dated by TCRdb to about 2020). With regard to the full study: Samples from collaborators originated in the United States, Italy and Spain and spanned both the acute and convalescent phases of COVID-19. The prospective study material was composed of cDNA or gDNA derived from T cells, B-cell-depleted T cells, or PBMCs. Deeply sampled blood TCRbeta repertoires from subjects exposed to, actively infected with, or recovered from COVID-19 were included in the dataset. The repertoires were released in a freely available public database intended as a resource for research on the immune response to SARS-CoV-2. The samples were drawn from the first 160 participants of the ongoing ImmuneRACE study and from 950 to 1,500 subjects provided by 6 global collaborators. The sample metadata nearly always contained a de-identified subject ID, COVID-19 status, age in years and sex. Where HLA class I and class II types were available, the types were taken from metadata supplied by the sample provider, not from assay-based typing.

This clone was seen more than once but under ten times. Its antigen specificity is not known. It has no much larger one-base neighbor in the sample; base qualities were not kept. TCRbeta CDR3 regions were amplified from genomic DNA by means of the immunoSEQ Assay, a bias-controlled multiplex PCR. The study's own analysis went as follows. The number of nucleated cells in each sample was estimated from the amplification of reference gene primers within the assay. Sequence reads were collapsed and filtered to measure the absolute abundance of every unique TCRbeta CDR3 rearrangement. For each sample, productive Simpson clonality was calculated by taking the square root of Simpson's diversity index across productive rearrangements. TCRdb re-hosts the immuneACCESS table, in-frame sequences only. Its copies lack some clones; in the studies checked, an unresolved V gene accounts for under half of them, and the cause for the rest is not known. For V, J and clone size, that table is used; D and trimming come from the DNA. The sample records some 120,000 clones, around three quarters of which are singletons. The ten largest make up more than 10% of the sample.

Results and caveats for the whole study, not just this receptor: Clinical and demographic metadata were provided uncurated, with the amount varying by source and participant.

Whole blood was collected in K2EDTA tubes by collaborating institutions according to the institutions' own protocols. Collaborator samples were shipped for TCRbeta analysis as frozen whole blood, isolated PBMCs, or DNA extracted from either sample type. Relative to germline, V is 4 bases shorter and J is 7 bases shorter, with 11 bases between their ends. CDR1 LNHDA and CDR2 SQIVND are derived from the germline V gene (reference sequence). CDR3 length: 13 amino acids, cysteine to phenylalanine. Left in the record is the CDR3 DNA by itself, 39 bases read in frame from the first base. The receptor chain draws on TRBV19 and TRBJ1-3; D gene: possibly TRBD1, on 6 matching bases. The sequence was obtained from a human donor in a cohort sampled during active COVID-19. Sequences were obtained from peripheral blood. At the DNA level, the sequence is TGTGCCAGTAGTACCACCACAGGGAACACCATATATTTT. Translation gives CASSTTTGNTIYF.